This TCR beta chain was captured in a study of blood T cell repertoires in COVID-19. Per the original methods: Amplification of reference gene primers was used by the study to estimate nucleated cell counts. TCRdb's table, derived via immunoSEQ multiplex PCR, lists solely in-frame clones and lacks some. Clonal size and the V and J genes are those of that table, whereas D and trimming came from the DNA. The sample has 400,000 to 550,000 clones; 80% to 90% are singletons. Germline V lookup: CDR1 LNHNV, CDR2 YYDKDF (reference sequence). Trimming removed 5 bases from V and 7 bases from J; junction bases left unmatched: 12. This CDR3 region has 16 residues.

This rearrangement joins TRBV15 to TRBJ2-2; 8 bases fit TRBD1. The sequence was obtained from a woman between 25 and 40 years old with acute or convalescent COVID-19. Sequenced sample: peripheral blood. The CDR3 sequence is CATSDITDRGSGELFF. The CDR3 DNA reads TGTGCCACCAGCGATATAACCGACAGGGGTAGCGGGGAGCTGTTTTTT.